A selection of T cell receptor beta chains follows, all from one sample in a study of T cell repertoires and Cas9 in healthy adults. The repertoire was sequenced with immunoSEQ multiplex PCR; TCRdb's copy has only in-frame clones and lacks some. The repertoire consists of about 22,000 clones, with just under 95% occurring once and the leading ten covering approximately 0.84%. The material sequenced was CD4+ effector T cells (CD127+, CD25-, CD137-, CD154-) from PBMCs; culture status not recorded. These TCRs come from a human donor in good health. Each CDR3 is given with its conserved first and last residue. A D gene is named only where the DNA matches it firmly. Some rows mark clone size as missing; the rest say once, few, many or name a class of expanded clone.

D gene	J gene	CDR3 length	V gene	clone size	CDR3 DNA	CDR3 protein
.	TRBJ2-3	13	TRBV6-1	.	TGTGCCAGCAGGAACGTGACTGGACTAACGCAGTATTTT	CASRNVTGLTQYF
TRBD1	TRBJ2-3	16	TRBV5-6	.	TGTGCCAGCAGCTTGGTGGGACAGGAGAGCACAGATACGCAGTATTTT	CASSLVGQESTDTQYF
.	TRBJ1-5	12	TRBV5-4	.	TGTGCCAGCAGCTTGGTGGGCCAGCCCCAGCATTTT	CASSLVGQPQHF
.	TRBJ1-1	10	TRBV11-3	.	TGTGCCCTAAAAGACCCTGATGCTTTCTTT	CALKDPDAFF
.	TRBJ2-6	15	TRBV11-3	.	TGTGCCAGCAGCTTGGGAGACTCTGGGGCCAACGTCCTGACTTTC	CASSLGDSGANVLTF
.	TRBJ2-3	16	TRBV19	.	TGTGCCAGTAGTCCTCTGACAGAGACTAGCACAGATACGCAGTATTTT	CASSPLTETSTDTQYF
.	TRBJ1-2	13	TRBV28	.	TGTGCCACCCGTGGTGCGCAGCCCCACGGCGACGCCTTC	CATRGAQPHGDAF
.	TRBJ1-1	15	TRBV18	.	TGTGCCAGCTCACCGGCAGGGGATCGTAACACTGAAGCTTTCTTT	CASSPAGDRNTEAFF
TRBD1	TRBJ1-6	16	TRBV7-2	once	TGTGCCAGCAGCCCTTTTGGCAGGGGGCTTCAAGCACCCCTCCACTTT	CASSPFGRGLQAPLHF
.	TRBJ1-1	14	TRBV7-8	.	TGTGCCAGCAGCTTAGCGTTACTAGCGACTGAAGCTTTCTTT	CASSLALLATEAFF
TRBD2	TRBJ2-3	16	TRBV19	.	TGTGCCAGTAGTGAACTAGCGGGAGTGGTGCTGTATACGCAGTATTTT	CASSELAGVVLYTQYF
TRBD1	TRBJ1-3	14	TRBV7-9	.	TGTGCCGGATCCGAGGGGGACAGGGGAAACACCATATATTTT	CAGSEGDRGNTIYF
.	TRBJ1-2	12	TRBV30	.	TGTGCCTGGAAGCCTGGGAGCTATGGCTACACCTTC	CAWKPGSYGYTF
.	TRBJ2-3	10	TRBV20-1	.	TGCAGTTTAGGGATAGATACGCAGTATTTT	CSLGIDTQYF
TRBD1	TRBJ1-1	14	TRBV14	.	TGTGCCAGCAGCCAACCGGACAGGAGCACTGAAGCTTTCTTT	CASSQPDRSTEAFF
.	TRBJ2-3	13	TRBV9	.	TGTGCCAGCAGCCCAGGACCCACAGATACGCAGTATTTT	CASSPGPTDTQYF
TRBD2	TRBJ2-3	15	TRBV13	once	TGTGCCAGCAGCCCCCGGCGGGGGGGCACAGATACGCAGTATTTT	CASSPRRGGTDTQYF
TRBD1	TRBJ1-3	14	TRBV30	.	TGTGCCTGTGGGACAGGGCGGAGGGGAAACACCATATATTTT	CACGTGRRGNTIYF
.	TRBJ2-1	14	TRBV7-9	.	TGTGCCAGCAGCTTGGGAATGTCGGGAAATGAGCAGTTCTTC	CASSLGMSGNEQFF
.	TRBJ1-2	16	TRBV4-1	.	TGCGCCAGCAGCTCCCCCCACAGGGCCCGCAACTATGGCTACACCTTC	CASSSPHRARNYGYTF
.	TRBJ1-3	16	TRBV4-1	.	TGCGCCAGCAGCCAAGATCCCAAGAAGATCGGAAACACCATATATTTT	CASSQDPKKIGNTIYF
.	TRBJ1-1	16	TRBV5-1	.	TGCGCCAGCAGCTTTGGTCGAAATCCCGGCGGCACTGAAGCTTTCTTT	CASSFGRNPGGTEAFF
.	TRBJ1-5	14	TRBV2	once	TGTGCCAGCAGTGAAACGGGGTTCAATCAGCCCCAGCATTTT	CASSETGFNQPQHF
.	TRBJ1-6	15	TRBV6-5	.	TGTGCCAGCAGTTACTCGCGGGAGCCCAATTCACCCCTCCACTTT	CASSYSREPNSPLHF
.	TRBJ2-4	16	TRBV23-1	once	TGCGCCAGCAGTCAATCACCGCGCCTAGCCAAAAACATTCAGTACTTC	CASSQSPRLAKNIQYF
.	TRBJ1-5	13	TRBV27	.	TGTGCCAGTTCGGGGGGAAGTTGGCAGCCCCAGCATTTT	CASSGGSWQPQHF
.	TRBJ2-7	14	TRBV7-6	.	TGTGCCAGCAGCTTAGCGCTAGGGACCTACGAGCAGTACTTC	CASSLALGTYEQYF
TRBD1	TRBJ1-2	15	TRBV9	.	TGTGCCAGCAGCGCTCAAGCGGGACAGCATTATGGCTACACCTTC	CASSAQAGQHYGYTF